A selection of T cell receptor beta chains follows, all from one sample in a study of regulatory T cells in long-lasting Graves disease. Using its own MiXCR run on the multiplex PCR reads, TCRdb lists one record per CDR3 protein. This sample has 500,000 or so distinct CDR3 sequences, with about 16% found just once. This same sample was also part of a study on T cells in Graves' hyperthyroidism and ophthalmopathy.

The sample consisted of peripheral blood mononuclear cells (PBMCs), taken at new diagnosis, from a patient treated with antithyroid drugs. These receptors all come from a woman aged 35-60 years with Graves disease. The CDR3 runs from the conserved cysteine through the conserved F or W. D genes are given only for firm matches. Size tells how often a clone was seen (once, few, many) or the class of an expanded clone, and some rows leave it out.

abundance: .; d_gene: TRBD1; v_gene: TRBV7-2; j_gene: TRBJ1-5; CDR3nt: TGTGCCAGCAGCTGGACAGGGGGAAGCAATCAGCCCCAGCATTTT; CDR3aa: CASSWTGGSNQPQHF
abundance: many; d_gene: .; v_gene: TRBV12-3/TRBV12-4; j_gene: TRBJ1-1; CDR3nt: TGTGCCAGCAGTGGCTCCCTCAGGAACACTGAAGCTTTCTTT; CDR3aa: CASSGSLRNTEAFF
abundance: .; d_gene: .; v_gene: TRBV19; j_gene: TRBJ2-7; CDR3nt: TGTGCCAGTAGTAGGTCCGTTGGACCGCTCTACGAGCAGTACTTC; CDR3aa: CASSRSVGPLYEQYF
abundance: many; d_gene: .; v_gene: TRBV2; j_gene: TRBJ2-7; CDR3nt: TGTGCCAGCGGGGCAGGGGTCATGAACGAGCAGTACTTC; CDR3aa: CASGAGVMNEQYF
abundance: many; d_gene: .; v_gene: TRBV30; j_gene: TRBJ1-1; CDR3nt: TGTGCCTGGACGAGGGGCCGGGCTGAAGCTTTCTTT; CDR3aa: CAWTRGRAEAFF
abundance: many; d_gene: .; v_gene: TRBV10-3; j_gene: TRBJ2-7; CDR3nt: TGTGCCATCAGTAGTCTCTCCTACGAGCAGTACTTC; CDR3aa: CAISSLSYEQYF
abundance: few; d_gene: .; v_gene: TRBV5-6; j_gene: TRBJ1-1; CDR3nt: TGTGCCAGCAGCGGGGGACAACGGTACACTGAAGCTTTCTTT; CDR3aa: CASSGGQRYTEAFF
abundance: .; d_gene: .; v_gene: TRBV5-1; j_gene: TRBJ1-1; CDR3nt: TGCGCCAGCAGCTTGGCCACGAGGGGAACTGAAGCTTTCTTT; CDR3aa: CASSLATRGTEAFF
abundance: many; d_gene: .; v_gene: TRBV30; j_gene: TRBJ1-1; CDR3nt: TGTGCCTGGAGTGTACTAGGGAACACTGAAGCTTTCTTT; CDR3aa: CAWSVLGNTEAFF
abundance: many; d_gene: .; v_gene: TRBV18; j_gene: TRBJ2-5; CDR3nt: TGTGCCAGCTCACACCTACGGGGAGGAGAGACCCAGTACTTC; CDR3aa: CASSHLRGGETQYF
abundance: many; d_gene: .; v_gene: TRBV20-1; j_gene: TRBJ1-1; CDR3nt: TGCAGTGCTAGAAACGACATGAACACTGAAGCTTTCTTT; CDR3aa: CSARNDMNTEAFF
abundance: few; d_gene: .; v_gene: TRBV29-1; j_gene: TRBJ1-1; CDR3nt: TGCAGCGTTGTCCCATTTAGGGCCTTGGGCACTGAAGCTTTCTTT; CDR3aa: CSVVPFRALGTEAFF